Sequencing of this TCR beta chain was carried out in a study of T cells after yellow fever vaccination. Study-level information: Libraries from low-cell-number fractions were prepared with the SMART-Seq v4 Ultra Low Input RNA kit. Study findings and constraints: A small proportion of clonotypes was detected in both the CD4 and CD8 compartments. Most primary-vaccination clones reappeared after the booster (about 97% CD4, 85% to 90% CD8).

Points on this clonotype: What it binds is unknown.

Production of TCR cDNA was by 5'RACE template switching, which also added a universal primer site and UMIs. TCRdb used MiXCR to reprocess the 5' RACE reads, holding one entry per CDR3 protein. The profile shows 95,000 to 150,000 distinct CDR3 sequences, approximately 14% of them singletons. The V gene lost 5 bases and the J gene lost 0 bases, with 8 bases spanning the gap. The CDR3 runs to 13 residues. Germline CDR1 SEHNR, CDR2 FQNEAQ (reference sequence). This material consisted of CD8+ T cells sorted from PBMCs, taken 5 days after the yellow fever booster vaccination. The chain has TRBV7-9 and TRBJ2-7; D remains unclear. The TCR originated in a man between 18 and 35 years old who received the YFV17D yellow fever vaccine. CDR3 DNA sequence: TGTGCCAGCAGCGGTAGCCACTCCTACGAGCAGTACGTC. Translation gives CASSGSHSYEQYV.